This TCR beta chain was identified in a study of blood T cells in healthy people across ages. A sample-barcoded 5' primer and a J-beta primer mix were used in a second PCR of about 6 to 11 cycles. Sequencing recovered at least 3 million CDR3-containing paired-end reads from each sample. TCRdb re-called the 5' RACE reads with MiXCR, one entry per CDR3 protein. The sample lists some 1.1 million distinct CDR3 sequences; roughly two fifths were seen once. The CDR3 sequence is 14 residues long. V was clipped by 7 bases and J by 3 bases, with 14 bases between them. Germline CDR1 reads MGHDK; CDR2 reads SYGVNS. This clonotype has a handful of counts.

This receptor was obtained from a man aged 18 to 29 in good health. Sequencing was performed on blood. The chain couples TRBV25-1 to TRBJ2-3; D call uncertain. The CDR3 DNA is TGTGCCAGCACCCCCGGAGAATCTACAGATACGCAGTATTTT. Translating it yields CASTPGESTDTQYF.